Below, 20 T cell receptor beta chains from the same sample are listed, as sequenced in a study of blood T cell repertoires in COVID-19. Produced via immunoSEQ multiplex PCR; TCRdb's table is partial and in-frame only. The data show some 120,000 clones, 84% seen once. The sequenced material came from peripheral blood. The receptors come from a human donor in a cohort sampled during active COVID-19.

This chain links TRBV6-1 with TRBJ2-7, with unresolved D. Per germline, CDR1 MNHNS and CDR2 SASEGT. The CDR3 is made up of 14 amino acids. The V end was cut by 1 base, the J end by 2 bases, with 9 bases between. In DNA, the CDR3 is TGTGCCAGCAGTGAAGGGGCGTCCCCCTACGAGCAGTACTTC. Amino acids: CASSEGASPYEQYF.

This clone was seen just once. The V gene is TRBV7-8, the J gene TRBJ2-6, with D possibly TRBD1 on 5 matching bases. CDR3 length: 20 residues. With 2 bases removed from V and 2 bases from J, the gap between germline ends came to 22 bases. CDR1 is SGHVS, CDR2 FQNEAQ, per germline. CDR3 bases: TGTGCCAGCAGCTTACTATTTAGTCAGGGAACACTTACTGGGGCCAACGTCCTGACTTTC. This encodes CASSLLFSQGTLTGANVLTF. The full variable domain, rest sourced from reference TRBV7-8 and TRBJ2-6, is GAGVSQSPRYKVAKRGQDVALRCDPISGHVSLFWYQQALGQGPEFLTYFQNEAQLDKSGLPSDRFFAERPEGSVSTLKIQRTQQEDSAVYLCASSLLFSQGTLTGANVLTFGAGSRLTVL.

In its sample, this clone was seen once. The V gene is TRBV29-1, the J gene TRBJ2-7, with 10 bases that match TRBD1. CDR3 size: 14 residues. Unmatched junction bases numbered 5, after V lost 4 bases and J lost 2 bases. CDR1 and CDR2 (germline): SQVTM, ANQGSEA. DNA for the CDR3: TGCAGCGTTGTGGGACAGGGGAGCCCCTACGAGCAGTACTTC. The encoded protein is CSVVGQGSPYEQYF.

The rearrangement uses TRBV5-1 and TRBJ2-3; D unresolved. Germline V gene data show CDR1 as SGHRS and CDR2 as YFSETQ. The CDR3 is 12 amino acids. Trimming cost V 5 bases and J 2 bases, with 6 bases left between them. The CDR3 reads CASSYNTDTQYF. CDR3 nucleotides: TGCGCCAGCAGTTACAACACAGATACGCAGTATTTT.

CDR3 coding DNA: TGCGCCAGCAGCCCCGGGACTAGCACAGATACGCAGTATTTT. As protein: CASSPGTSTDTQYF. V gene TRBV4-1 combines with J gene TRBJ2-3; D is possibly TRBD2 (6 bases). The V end was cut by 4 bases, the J end by 0 bases, with 8 bases between. Germline V lookup: CDR1 MGHRA, CDR2 YSYEKL. The CDR3 runs to 14 residues.

V gene TRBV29-1 combines with J gene TRBJ2-5; 10 bases are shared with TRBD1. V shed 8 bases and J 5 bases; nucleotides not matched to a gene: 14. The CDR3 consists of 15 residues. Germline values: CDR1 SQVTM, CDR2 ANQGSEA. The CDR3 here is CSPLFRTGGGETQYF. The CDR3 DNA reads as TGCAGCCCTCTTTTCCGGACAGGGGGAGGGGAGACCCAGTACTTC.

This sequence joins TRBV7-9 and TRBJ1-1; perhaps TRBD1 as D (5 bases). V lost 5 bases, J lost 5 bases, and 12 bases lay in between. The CDR3 is 13 amino acids. Germline lookup yields CDR1 SEHNR and CDR2 FQNEAQ (reference sequence). The CDR3 spells CASSRGVGTEAFF. The CDR3 nucleotides read TGTGCCAGCAGCCGGGGGGTCGGGACTGAAGCTTTCTTT. Full variable domain (missing parts from reference TRBV7-9 and TRBJ1-1): DTGVSQNPRHKITKRGQNVTFRCDPISEHNRLYWYRQTLGQGPEFLTYFQNEAQLEKSRLLSDRFSAERPKGSFSTLEIQRTEQGDSAMYLCASSRGVGTEAFFGQGTRLTVV.

This chain connects TRBV18 to TRBJ2-6; perhaps TRBD2 as D (7 bases). Germline CDR1 KGHSH, CDR2 LQKENI. V was trimmed by 3 bases and J by 0 bases, leaving 30 bases between them. This CDR3 is built from 23 residues. CDR3 DNA sequence: TGTGCCAGCTCACCCATGCAAAGGGGGGGGATGACAGAAGCCCCCTCTGGGGCCAACGTCCTGACTTTC. Residues: CASSPMQRGGMTEAPSGANVLTF.

V usage is TRBV12-3 or TRBV12-4 and J usage is TRBJ1-2, with TRBD1 identical over 9 bases. CDR3 length equals 13 residues. J lost 8 bases, V lost 6 bases, and 7 bases had no gene match. CDR3 nucleotide sequence: TGTGCCAGCAGGCTTACAGGGGGCAGGGGCTACACCTTC. Protein: CASRLTGGRGYTF.

The CDR3 nucleotides are TGTGCCAGCAGTTCTAGTTATGAGCAGTTCTTC. It specifies CASSSSYEQFF. The chain links TRBV6-5 to TRBJ2-1; the D is unclear. The CDR3 extends over 11 amino acids. Germline values: CDR1 MNHEY, CDR2 SVGAGI. V lost 4 bases, J lost 8 bases, and 6 bases lay in between.

The V gene is TRBV11-2, the J gene TRBJ1-6; TRBD1 aligns across 9 bases. Trimming at V came to 5 bases and at J to 7 bases, leaving 6 bases not matched to a gene. The germline V gene has CDR1 SGHAT and CDR2 FQNNGV. This CDR3 is 15 amino acids long. The CDR3 bases are TGTGCCAGCAGCGAGACCGGGACAGGGAATTCACCCCTCCACTTT. Its translation is CASSETGTGNSPLHF.

This chain links TRBV6-5 with TRBJ2-7; 9 nucleotides align to TRBD1. The V segment lost 6 bases and the J segment 4 bases; nucleotides outside the gene matches: 7. Looked up from germline, CDR1 is MNHEY and CDR2 is SVGAGI. The CDR3 covers 14 residues. The chain's CDR3 is CASRAGQGSYEQYF. The DNA for the CDR3 is TGTGCCAGCAGAGCGGGACAGGGTAGTTACGAGCAGTACTTC.

This chain connects TRBV6-5 to TRBJ2-1; 8 nucleotides agree with TRBD1. Germline CDR1 and CDR2: MNHEY and SVGAGI. This CDR3 contains 11 residues. With 6 bases clipped from V and 8 bases from J, the junction kept 0 bases outside the gene matches. The CDR3 here is CASRTGDEQFF. Here the CDR3 DNA reads TGTGCCAGCAGGACAGGGGATGAGCAGTTCTTC.

This chain uses TRBV6-5 with TRBJ2-7; D ambiguous. Germline loops: CDR1 MNHEY, CDR2 SVGAGI. This CDR3 contains 11 residues. The V end lost 7 bases, the J end lost 0 bases, and 4 bases lay between the germline ends. The CDR3 spells CASTSSYEQYF. CDR3 DNA: TGTGCCAGCACCAGCTCCTACGAGCAGTACTTC.

This chain joins TRBV3-1 (or the pseudogene TRBV3-2) and TRBJ1-1, with 7 bases lining up with TRBD1. The CDR3 is made up of 15 amino acids. The V segment lost 1 base and the J segment 7 bases; nucleotides outside the gene matches: 9. Germline lookup yields CDR1 LGHDT and CDR2 YNNKEL (reference sequence). CDR3 protein: CASSQVLGTESEAFF. The DNA for the CDR3 is TGTGCCAGCAGCCAAGTGTTGGGGACAGAGAGTGAAGCTTTCTTT.

The genes are TRBV7-9 and TRBJ1-1, with D perhaps matching TRBD1 (5 bases). This CDR3 comprises 19 residues. The V end lost 2 bases, the J end lost 0 bases, and 22 bases lay between the germline ends. Germline V gene sequence: CDR1 SEHNR, CDR2 FQNEAQ (reference sequence). This CDR3 is CASSLLMGGAARLNTEAFF. The CDR3 DNA reads as TGTGCCAGCAGCTTACTAATGGGGGGTGCCGCCCGCCTGAACACTGAAGCTTTCTTT.

V is TRBV7-9 and J is TRBJ2-7; D is perhaps TRBD2 (6 bases). The V end was cut by 5 bases, the J end by 1 base, with 15 bases between. The CDR3 spans 15 residues. Germline CDR1 SEHNR, CDR2 FQNEAQ (reference sequence). In nucleotides, the CDR3 is TGTGCCAGCAGCCCAAGAGGGACTCTTTCCTACGAGCAGTACTTC. Its protein is CASSPRGTLSYEQYF.

This clone has just a few counts. The chain carries TRBV3-1 (or the pseudogene TRBV3-2) and TRBJ1-1; a weak D match, TRBD1 (5 bases). V lost 4 bases and J 0 bases, leaving 12 bases between the germline ends. The CDR3 spans 15 residues. Per the germline V gene, CDR1 is LGHDT and CDR2 is YNNKEL (reference sequence). CDR3 coding DNA: TGTGCCAGCAGCCTAGGACATCACATGAACACTGAAGCTTTCTTT. This translates into CASSLGHHMNTEAFF.

The CDR3 region has the DNA TGCGCCAGCAGCTTGGAGGGGGTTAGGTATGGCTACACCTTC. Translation gives CASSLEGVRYGYTF. J is TRBJ1-2 and V is TRBV5-1, with D maybe TRBD1 (6 bases). The CDR3 has 14 residues. The ends were cut back, 0 bases at V and 5 bases at J, with 11 bases in the middle. Per germline, CDR1 SGHRS and CDR2 YFSETQ.

V usage is TRBV27 and J usage is TRBJ2-5; TRBD1 matches at 8 bases. V shed 3 bases, J shed 5 bases, and the junction held 8 bases outside the gene matches. Germline values: CDR1 MNHEY, CDR2 SMNVEV (reference sequence). This CDR3 is built from 15 residues. The chain's CDR3 is CASSLARGLGETQYF. DNA for the CDR3: TGTGCCAGCAGTTTGGCCAGGGGGCTCGGGGAGACCCAGTACTTC.